The entry below describes one T cell receptor (beta chain). The data derive from a study of technical replicates of blood from a handful of donors. CDR1 LNHDA and CDR2 SQIVND come from the germline V gene (reference sequence). The CDR3 loop spans 13 amino acids. Trimming cost V 6 bases and J 2 bases; bases outside gene matches: 3. Using immunoSEQ multiplex PCR, the repertoire was profiled, and TCRdb retains in-frame clones only, with some absent. Of more than 90,000 clones listed, approximately 96% are singletons. The specimen was T cells isolated from PBMCs. The J gene is TRBJ2-7, the V gene TRBV19, with 8 bases aligning to TRBD2. The receptor was derived from a human donor in good health. The CDR3 loop reads CASRGSGTYEQYF. The CDR3 DNA reads TGTGCCAGTAGAGGTAGCGGGACCTACGAGCAGTACTTC.